This T cell receptor beta chain was found in a study of human T cells and chemical hapten exposure. The study's library attached unique molecular identifiers to single cDNA molecules. TCRdb ran MiXCR on the RACE reads and lists one entry per CDR3 protein. The sample yields 25,000 to 35,000 distinct CDR3 sequences, about 7% seen once. This clonotype was recorded only once. Its target is not known. Time point indicated: healthy volunteer bleed at 2 weeks. Whole blood, unfractionated, served as the material for total RNA extraction. Study-wide findings and caveats: The study found that DPC sensitization did not change TCRs above 1 in 1000 frequency.

Sequenced sample: whole blood. This TCR derives from a human donor in good health. Some clones in this sample may be carry-over from other donors' samples.

CDR3 in amino acids: CASSYQTGEGGSPLHF. The CDR3 DNA follows: TGTGCCAGCAGCTACCAGACAGGGGAAGGAGGTTCACCCCTCCACTTT. This rearrangement joins TRBV6-5 to TRBJ1-6; 8 bases line up with TRBD1. After removal of 6 bases from V and 9 bases from J, the junction contained 13 bases not matched to a gene. This CDR3 contains 16 residues. CDR1 and CDR2 (germline): MNHEY, SVGAGI.